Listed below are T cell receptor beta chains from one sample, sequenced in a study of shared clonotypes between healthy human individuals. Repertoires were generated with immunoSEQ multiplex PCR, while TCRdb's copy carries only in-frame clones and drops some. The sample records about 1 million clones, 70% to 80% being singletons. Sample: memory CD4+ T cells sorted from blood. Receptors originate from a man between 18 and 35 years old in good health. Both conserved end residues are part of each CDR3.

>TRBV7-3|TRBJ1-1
CASSPRDLPYSEAFF
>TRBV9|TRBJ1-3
CASSVGGTGYGNTIYF
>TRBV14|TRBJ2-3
CASSLGTSGGLTQYF
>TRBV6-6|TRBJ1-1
CASQQGANTEAFF
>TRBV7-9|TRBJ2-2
CASSLSIGELFF
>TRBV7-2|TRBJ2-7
CASSFGTSGYEQYF
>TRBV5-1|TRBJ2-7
CASSLGAYEQYF
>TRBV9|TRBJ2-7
CASSPFPGGNYEQYF
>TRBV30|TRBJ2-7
CAWARGLQWEQYF
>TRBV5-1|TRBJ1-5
CASSPRLVSNQPQHF
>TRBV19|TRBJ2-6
CASSTQNTGANVLTF
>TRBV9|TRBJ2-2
CASSVVLAGDTGELFF
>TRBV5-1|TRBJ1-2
CASSPEGVVDYGYTF
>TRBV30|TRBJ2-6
CAWSVGWSRRVSGANVLTF
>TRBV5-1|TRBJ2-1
CASSGRLAGGEQFF
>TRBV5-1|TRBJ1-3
CASSLPGNGNTIYF
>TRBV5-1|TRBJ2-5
CASSGGFRETQYF
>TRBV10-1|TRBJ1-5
CASPGQLQGPQHF
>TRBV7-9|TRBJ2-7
CASSLALAGVYEQYF
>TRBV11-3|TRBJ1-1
CASRTADGTQINTEAFF
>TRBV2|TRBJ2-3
CASTASKGGDTQYF
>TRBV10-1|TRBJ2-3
CASPTPGGTTDTQYF
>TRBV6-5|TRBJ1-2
CASRLPGEGKNGYTF
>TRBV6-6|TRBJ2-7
CASSYRAGGGYEQYF
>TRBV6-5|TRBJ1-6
CASSLGSLHNSPLHF
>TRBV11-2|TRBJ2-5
CASSLSQGGGETQYF
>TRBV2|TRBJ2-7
CASSTSGRGEQYF
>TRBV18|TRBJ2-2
CASSPPAGTGELFF
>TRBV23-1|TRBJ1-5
CASRPKAQGNQPQHF
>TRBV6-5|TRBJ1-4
CASSRGSKEKKLFF
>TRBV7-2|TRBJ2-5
CASSLAGAQETQYF
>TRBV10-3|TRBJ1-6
CAISGGVSQDNSPLHF
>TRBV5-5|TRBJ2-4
CASSPSSAWDSVIQYF
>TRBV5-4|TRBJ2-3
CASSGGLAGALGDTQYF
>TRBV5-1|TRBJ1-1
CASSLVAVGNTEAFF
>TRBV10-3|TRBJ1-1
CAISPGQLNTEAFF
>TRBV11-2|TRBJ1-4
CASSLDGLREKLFF
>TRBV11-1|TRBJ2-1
CASSPSEVAYNEQFF
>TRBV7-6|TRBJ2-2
CASSLAHSTGELFF
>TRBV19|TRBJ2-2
CASSPQGRNTGELFF
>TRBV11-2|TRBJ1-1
CASSLEVGGPEAFF
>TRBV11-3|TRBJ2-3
CASSPVATDTQYF
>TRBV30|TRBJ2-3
CAWIGQTDTQYF
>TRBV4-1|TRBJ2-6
CASSQFPGQGAGANVLTF
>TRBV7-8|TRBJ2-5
CASSSRTSGGETQYF
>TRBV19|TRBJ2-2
CASSLKDRVGELFF
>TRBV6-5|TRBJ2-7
CASNSRQGSSEQYF
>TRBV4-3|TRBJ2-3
CASSQDGAGGGADTQYF
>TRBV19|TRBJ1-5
CATLGQYYQPQHF